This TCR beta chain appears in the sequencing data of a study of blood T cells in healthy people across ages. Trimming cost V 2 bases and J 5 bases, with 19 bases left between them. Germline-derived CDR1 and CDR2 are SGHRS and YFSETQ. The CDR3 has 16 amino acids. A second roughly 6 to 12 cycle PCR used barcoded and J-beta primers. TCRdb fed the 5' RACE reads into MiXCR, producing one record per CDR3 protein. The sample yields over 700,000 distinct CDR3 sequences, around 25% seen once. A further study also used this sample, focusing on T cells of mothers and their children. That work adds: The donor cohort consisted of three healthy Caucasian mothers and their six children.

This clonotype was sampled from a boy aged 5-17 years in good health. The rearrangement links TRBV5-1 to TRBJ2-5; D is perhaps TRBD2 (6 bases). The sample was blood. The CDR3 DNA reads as TGCGCCAGCAGCTTAGGAGGGACCATCCGCCCGGAGACCCAGTACTTC. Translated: CASSLGGTIRPETQYF.